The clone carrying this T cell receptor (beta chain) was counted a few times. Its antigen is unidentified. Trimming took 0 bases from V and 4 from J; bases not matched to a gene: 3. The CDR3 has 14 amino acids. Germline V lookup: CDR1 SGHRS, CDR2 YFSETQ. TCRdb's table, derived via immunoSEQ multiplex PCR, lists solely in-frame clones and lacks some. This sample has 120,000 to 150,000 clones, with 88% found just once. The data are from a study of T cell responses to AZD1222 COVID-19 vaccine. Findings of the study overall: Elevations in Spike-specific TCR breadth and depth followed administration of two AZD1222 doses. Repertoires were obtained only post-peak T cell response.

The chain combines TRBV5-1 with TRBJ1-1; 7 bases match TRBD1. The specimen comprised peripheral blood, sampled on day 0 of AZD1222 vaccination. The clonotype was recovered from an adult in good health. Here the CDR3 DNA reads TGCGCCAGCAGCTTGGGGGACAGCCTCACTGAAGCTTTCTTT. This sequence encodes CASSLGDSLTEAFF.